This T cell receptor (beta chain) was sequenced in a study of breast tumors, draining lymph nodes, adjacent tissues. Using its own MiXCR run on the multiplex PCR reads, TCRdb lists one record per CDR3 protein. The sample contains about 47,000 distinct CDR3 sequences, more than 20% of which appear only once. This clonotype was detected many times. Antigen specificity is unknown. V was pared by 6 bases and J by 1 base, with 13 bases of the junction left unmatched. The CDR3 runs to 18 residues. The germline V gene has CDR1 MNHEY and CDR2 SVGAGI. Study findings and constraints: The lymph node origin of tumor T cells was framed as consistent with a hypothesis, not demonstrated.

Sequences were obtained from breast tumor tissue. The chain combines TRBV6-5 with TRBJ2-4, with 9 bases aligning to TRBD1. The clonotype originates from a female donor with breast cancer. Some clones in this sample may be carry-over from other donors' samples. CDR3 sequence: CASRLRPGQGSAKNIQYF. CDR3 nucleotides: TGTGCCAGCAGACTCCGACCGGGACAGGGTTCGGCCAAAAACATTCAGTACTTC.